The clone carrying this T cell receptor (beta chain) was counted once. Its antigen is not known. The junction and the germline gene differ at one end; a read error may be behind it. CDR1 LGHDT and CDR2 YNNKEL come from the germline V gene (reference sequence). This CDR3 is 14 amino acids long. This entry belongs to a study of spatial heterogeneity in lung cancer. Overall study: Detection consistently yielded more beta chains than alpha chains. Mean representation of each unique TCR and UMI combination in the raw reads exceeded 9.5 occurrences.

Sample time point: sample taken at primary tumor resection. The study sequenced unsorted whole RNA from tumor, nontumor lung or frozen PBMC. General study findings and limits: Blood showed ubiquitous tumor TCRs more often at resection than at routine follow-up.

TCR cDNA molecules each carried a unique molecular identifier. TCRdb reprocessed the 5' RACE reads with MiXCR, giving one entry per CDR3 protein. The sample carries approximately 8,100 distinct CDR3 sequences, 7.8% recorded once. Material: PBMCs, obtained at surgery. The V and J genes are TRBV3-1 and TRBJ2-3, with a tentative D call TRBD1 (7 bases). The receptor was derived from a female donor with early-stage non-small cell lung cancer. CDR3 region: CASTQGQEGDTQYF. CDR3 DNA: TGTGCCAGCACCCAAGGACAGGAGGGGGATACGCAGTATTTT.